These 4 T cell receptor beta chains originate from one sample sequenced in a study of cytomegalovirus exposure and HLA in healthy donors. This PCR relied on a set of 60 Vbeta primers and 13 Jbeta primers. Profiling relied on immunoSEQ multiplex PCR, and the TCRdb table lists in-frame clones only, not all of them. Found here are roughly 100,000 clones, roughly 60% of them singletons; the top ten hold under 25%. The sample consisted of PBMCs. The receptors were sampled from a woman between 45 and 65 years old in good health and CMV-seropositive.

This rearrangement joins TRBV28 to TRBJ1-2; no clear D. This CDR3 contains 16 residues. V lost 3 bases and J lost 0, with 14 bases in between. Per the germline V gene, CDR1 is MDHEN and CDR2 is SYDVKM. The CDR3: CASSLIGGLTNYGYTF. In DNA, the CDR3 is TGTGCCAGCAGTTTGATTGGAGGGCTCACTAACTATGGCTACACCTTC.

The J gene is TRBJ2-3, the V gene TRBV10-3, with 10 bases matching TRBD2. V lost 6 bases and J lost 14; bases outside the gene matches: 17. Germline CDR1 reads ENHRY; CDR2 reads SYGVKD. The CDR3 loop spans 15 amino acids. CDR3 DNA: TGTGCCATCAGCCCCGGCGAAGCGGGGGGGGCCCCCTGGTATTTT. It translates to CAISPGEAGGAPWYF.

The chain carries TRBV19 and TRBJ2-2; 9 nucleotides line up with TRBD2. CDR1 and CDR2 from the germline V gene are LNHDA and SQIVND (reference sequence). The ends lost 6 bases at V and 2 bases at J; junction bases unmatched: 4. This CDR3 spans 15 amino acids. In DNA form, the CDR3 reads TGTGCCAGTAGGGGGCTAGCGGGAAACACCGGGGAGCTGTTTTTT. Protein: CASRGLAGNTGELFF. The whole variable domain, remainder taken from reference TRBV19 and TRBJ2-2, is DGGITQSPKYLFRKEGQNVTLSCEQNLNHDAMYWYRQDPGQGLRLIYYSQIVNDFQKGDIAEGYSVSREKKESFPLTVTSAQKNPTAFYLCASRGLAGNTGELFFGEGSRLTVL.

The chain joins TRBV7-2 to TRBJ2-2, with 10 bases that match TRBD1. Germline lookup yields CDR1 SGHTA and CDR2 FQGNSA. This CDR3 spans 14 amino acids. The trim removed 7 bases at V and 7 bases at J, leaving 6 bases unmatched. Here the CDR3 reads CASMRTGGIGELFF. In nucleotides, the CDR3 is TGTGCCAGCATGCGGACAGGGGGTATCGGGGAGCTGTTTTTT.